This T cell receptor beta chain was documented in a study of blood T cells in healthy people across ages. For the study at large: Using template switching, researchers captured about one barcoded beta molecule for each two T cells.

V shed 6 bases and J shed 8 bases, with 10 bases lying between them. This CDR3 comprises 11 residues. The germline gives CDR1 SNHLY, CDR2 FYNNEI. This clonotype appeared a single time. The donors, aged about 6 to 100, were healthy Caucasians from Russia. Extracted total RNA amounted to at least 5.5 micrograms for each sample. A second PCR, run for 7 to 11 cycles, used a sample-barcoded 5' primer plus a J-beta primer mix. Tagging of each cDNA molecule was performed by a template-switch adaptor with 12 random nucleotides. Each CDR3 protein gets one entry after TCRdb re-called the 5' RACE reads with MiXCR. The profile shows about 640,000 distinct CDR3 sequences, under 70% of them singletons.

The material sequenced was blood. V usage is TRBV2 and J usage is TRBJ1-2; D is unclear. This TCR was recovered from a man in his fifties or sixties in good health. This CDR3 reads CASSPLQGYTF. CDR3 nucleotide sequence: TGTGCCAGCAGCCCCCTTCAGGGCTACACCTTC.